This T cell receptor beta chain derives from a study of OX40 agonist ivuxolimab in advanced cancers. On the study more broadly: In this cohort, patients received ivuxolimab, an agonistic anti-OX40 (CD134) antibody. Males comprised 82.7% of the group, whose mean age was approximately 62 years (range 23 to 79).

Between the trimmed V and J ends, which lost 4 bases and 0 bases, there was a span of 5 bases. The CDR3 consists of 12 residues. The germline V gene has CDR1 SGHRS and CDR2 YFSETQ. Assay used: immunoSEQ multiplex PCR; TCRdb lists only in-frame clones, some missing. Of over 70,000 clones listed, around 86% were seen once; the top ten hold 6.9%. The rearrangement uses TRBV5-1 and TRBJ2-7; no firm D call. The sequence derives from an adult with an advanced solid tumor such as melanoma, head and neck, liver or kidney cancer. The sample was CD4+ or CD8+ T cells sorted from blood, taken in a trial of the OX40 agonist ivuxolimab. The CDR3 sequence: CASSDNSYEQYF. As DNA, the CDR3 is TGCGCCAGCAGCGATAACTCCTACGAGCAGTACTTC.